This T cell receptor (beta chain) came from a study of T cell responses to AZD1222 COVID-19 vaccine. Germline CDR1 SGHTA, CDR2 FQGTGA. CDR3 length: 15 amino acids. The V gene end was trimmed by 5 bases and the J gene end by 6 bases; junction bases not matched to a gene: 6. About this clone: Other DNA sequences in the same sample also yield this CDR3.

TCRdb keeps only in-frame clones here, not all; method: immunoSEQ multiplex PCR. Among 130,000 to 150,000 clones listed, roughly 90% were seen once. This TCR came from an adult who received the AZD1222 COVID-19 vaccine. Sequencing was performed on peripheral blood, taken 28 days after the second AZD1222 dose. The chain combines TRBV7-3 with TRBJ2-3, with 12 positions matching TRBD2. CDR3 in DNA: TGTGCCAGCAGCCCCGGACTAGCGGGGAGCGATACGCAGTATTTT. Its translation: CASSPGLAGSDTQYF.